This T cell receptor (beta chain) was obtained from a study of PD-L1 blockade in urothelial cancer. About the study: At 3 weeks (second dose) and 6 weeks after starting treatment, blood was analyzed.

The protocol was immunoSEQ multiplex PCR, while the TCRdb copy is restricted to in-frame clones and leaves out a portion. The sample lists some 120,000 clones; roughly 82% were seen once. Per the germline V gene, CDR1 is GTSNPN and CDR2 is SVGIG (reference sequence). The trim removed 3 bases at V and 8 bases at J, leaving 6 bases unmatched. The CDR3 is made up of 12 amino acids. Points from the study as a whole: Enhanced expansion of tumor-associated blood clones at 3 weeks characterized durable-benefit patients.

This clone came up many times. Its antigen is undetermined. Documented time point: peripheral blood 6 weeks after treatment start. Disease in patients was locally advanced or metastatic urothelial carcinoma. The chain links TRBV30 to TRBJ1-2; 7 nucleotides align to TRBD1. The specimen comprised PBMCs, sampled around atezolizumab (anti-PD-L1) treatment. The receptor was isolated from a man between 50 and 59 years old with urothelial cancer. The CDR3 region is CAWSPLGQGYTF. The CDR3 bases are TGTGCCTGGAGCCCCCTGGGACAGGGCTACACCTTC.